Sequencing of this T cell receptor (beta chain) was carried out in a study of Ad26.COV2.S vaccination and SARS-CoV-2 variants. Across the study: The COV1001 Ad26.COV2.S trial arm included the donor. Ad26.COV2.S was injected intramuscularly once or twice, 56 days apart.

This CDR3 region has 15 residues. V was pared by 1 base and J by 0 bases, with 7 bases between. CDR1 and CDR2 (germline): LGHDT, YNNKEL (reference sequence). Treatment indicated: roughly 18 received Ad26.COV2.S at low or high dose, single or two shots; about 5 received placebo; per-sample allocation not given. Day 63 following the first vaccine or placebo injection was when the samples were taken. Expressing Wuhan-strain SARS-CoV-2 spike, an Ad26 vector served as the vaccine. TCRdb's table, derived via immunoSEQ multiplex PCR, lists solely in-frame clones and lacks some. This repertoire shows roughly 460,000 clones, roughly nine tenths found once; its top ten account for under 2%.

The J gene is TRBJ2-1, the V gene TRBV3-1 (or the pseudogene TRBV3-2); D is perhaps TRBD2 (6 bases). This material consisted of peripheral blood, taken in a trial of Ad26.COV2.S vaccine versus placebo. This receptor was obtained from a person between 18 and 65 years old who received the Ad26.COV2.S COVID-19 vaccine or a placebo. The CDR3 here is CASSQGGLSYNEQFF. The DNA for the CDR3 is TGTGCCAGCAGCCAAGGGGGACTCTCCTACAATGAGCAGTTCTTC.